The TCR beta chain under discussion was sequenced for a study of cytomegalovirus exposure and HLA in healthy donors (dated 2017 in TCRdb). Concerning the study at large: According to an earlier analysis of several hundred of the donors, about 179 million T cells yielded 117 million unique TCR beta sequences and approximately 300 Gb of sequence data. Roughly 300 gigabases of sequencing data and 78 million or so unique TCR sequences were included in an early release covering roughly 600 HLA-typed donors. The genetic ancestry cluster associated with self-reported Caucasian donors included over 65% of the 350 to 500 genotyped donors. The study was designed to test whether signatures of past pathogen exposure could be identified by cataloging public T cell receptors. The study profiled the T cell repertoires of about 640 subjects by immunosequencing and related them to cytomegalovirus serostatus. In addition to the first cohort of roughly 700 subjects, a separate validation cohort of over 90 different subjects was used. To predict cytomegalovirus infection status, the study combined high-throughput TCR immunosequencing, statistical association of individual TCRs with disease status, and machine learning. A later analysis re-examined previously published TCR beta repertoires from hundreds of donors and added high-resolution HLA genotyping to investigate patterns of TCR occurrence. Rather than drawing on any new phenotypic data, the later analysis identified candidate immune exposures from TCR beta sequences and the way those sequences occurred across donors. An earlier analysis of 587 of the donors used high-throughput TCR beta sequencing to judge whether each TCR beta V gene segment behaved as functional or pseudogenic. Donor age, sex, ethnicity and CMV serostatus were compiled alongside the repertoire data. Genome-wide SNP genotypes for about three fifths of the roughly 700 donors were used in a later genetic analysis, which treated that subset as a discovery cohort. Every repertoire in the discovery cohort had been generated on one and the same sequencing platform. Class I and class II HLA loci were covered by the typing at four-digit resolution. The number of typed donors differed by locus: about 629-630 for A, B, C, DRB1 and DQB1; approximately 520 for DQA1; some 590 for DPA1; and some 450 for DPB1. Roughly five DR-DQ haplotypes were handled as single units for association and clustering because linkage in the cohort was strong. Across 398 genotyped donors of the cohort, an average of approximately 200,000 unique TCR beta nucleotide sequences per donor were sequenced, and about a sixth of those sequences were non-productive.

Ends trimmed: V by 4 bases, J by 5 bases; bases unmatched to a gene: 12. Taken from cysteine to phenylalanine, the CDR3 has 16 residues. The CDR3 DNA has 48 bases and is translated from base 1. CDR1 and CDR2, per the germline V gene, are SGHVS and FNYEAQ. The cohort was made up of 500 to 850 healthy bone marrow donors. Cohort members were all nominally healthy when sampled, although unrecorded immune exposures were likely present. The donor tested CMV seronegative, placing the donor among the 350 or so seronegative members of the cohort. Every donor gave a peripheral blood sample, and the peripheral blood mononuclear cells from that sample were used for TCR beta sequencing. Genomic DNA was extracted from the blood cell samples with the Qiagen DNeasy Blood Extraction Kit. Broad study findings and their caveats: Because HLA typing was unavailable for some donors at each locus, only the typed subset was used in association tests. Only TCR beta chains were sequenced in this cohort, and the absence of alpha or paired-chain data limited detectable features. A later analysis found that TCR association rates varied across HLA loci, with DRB1 alleles showing the most associated TCRs and HLA-C alleles the fewest. Fewer than 20 rarely observed V segments, including chromosome 9 orphons, were excluded from the earlier analysis of approximately 500 of the donors because counts were too low. A few of the identified cytomegalovirus-associated TCR beta chains were confirmed in vitro to be specific for cytomegalovirus antigens. Linkage disequilibrium might explain the correlated functional status among segregating V segments, but an unknown experimental factor could not be ruled out. In an earlier analysis of approximately 590 of the donors, most TCR beta V segments were observed in productive rearrangements about 87% or about 30% of the time, broadly matching IMGT annotations. The classifier was reported to diagnose cytomegalovirus status with high specificity and sensitivity in both the original and validation cohorts. When HLA alleles, especially DR and DQ, strongly co-occurred, attributing TCR associations to individual alleles was difficult. An association between a missense DCLRE1C variant and V-gene and J-gene trimming of TCR beta chains was found in a later genetic analysis and replicated in an independent cohort. According to a later genetic analysis, donors in an Asian-associated ancestry cluster had fewer N-insertions in productive TCRs than the roughly 700-donor mean. A later analysis reported that several top co-occurrence clusters appeared linked to parvovirus B19, influenza, CMV and Epstein-Barr virus. At a false discovery rate of 0.05, a later analysis linked 16,951 TCR beta sequences to specific HLA alleles. Across donors, most TCR sequences were observed very rarely, whereas some public TCRs were present in many individuals. Some IMGT-functional V segments, including TRBV6-2 and TRBV6-3, could not be distinguished by the 87-base-pair reads and were therefore excluded. For the cohort, immune exposure information was limited to CMV serostatus. A later analysis found that most CMV-associated TCR beta chains appeared HLA-restricted, with HLA associations seemingly driven largely by CMV exposure. Presence/absence analyses assumed roughly uniform sequencing depth across donors, an assumption that may not hold. A further reported finding was that TCR beta sequences accurately predicted the HLA-A and HLA-B alleles for most subjects in the first cohort. A cluster of highly shared sequence variants was judged likely to be a technical artifact of the sequencing pipeline. The authors suggested that the approach could potentially be generalized to other disease states and immunological phenotypes. The study listed 150 to 200 TCR beta chains as associated with cytomegalovirus. In a later analysis, HLA-associated TCR beta chains showed more clonal expansion and lower generation probabilities than non-associated chains that were equally common.

Receptor amplification or capture employed the immunoSEQ multiplex PCR assay. A mixture of 60 forward primers for TCR Vbeta segments and 13 reverse primers for TCR Jbeta segments was used in the multiplex PCR. A multiplex PCR assay on genomic DNA amplified the CDR3 region of rearranged TCR beta genes. On the Illumina HiSeq System, the amplified TCR beta libraries were sequenced as 87-base-pair reads. Per the original workflow: Across the 700 or so repertoires, a later analysis counted 80 million or so unique TCR beta chains, 9 million to 14 million of which were shared by at least two donors. A nearest-neighbor algorithm error-corrected the raw reads and collapsed the reads into unique sequences, merging closely related sequences to remove PCR and sequencing errors. CDR3 sequences were aligned to IMGT reference sequences to assign V, D and J gene segments. Each retained sequence needed at least a six-nucleotide match to both a V gene segment and a J gene segment. A rearrangement counted as productive if the CDR3 had no stop codons and remained in frame with V and J, and every other rearrangement counted as non-productive. CDR3 was defined by IMGT convention, running from the second conserved V-encoded cysteine to the conserved J-encoded phenylalanine. The earlier analysis of about 530 of the donors excluded any sequence lacking an unambiguous match to a single V gene segment. In an earlier analysis of 587 of the donors, a V segment was called functional when productive rearrangements were above 56.7%, and segregating when the standard deviation between donors exceeded 5%. A statistical classification framework was developed to diagnose cytomegalovirus status using the catalog of TCR beta chain sequences. V and J gene assignment, in a later analysis, came from comparing TCR nucleotide sequences with IMGT/GENE-DB human TR gene sequences. A later analysis assigned CDR3 sequences and most-parsimonious VDJ recombination scenarios with the TCRdist pipeline. In a later analysis, each TCR beta chain was defined by its CDR3 amino acid sequence together with its V-gene family, and reads without a unique V-gene family were excluded. A later analysis removed several hundred highly shared, low-generation-probability nucleotide sequences to deal with suspected cross-contamination and a sequencing artifact. In a later analysis, a clonal expansion index was calculated for each public chain from normalized within-repertoire ranks of inferred template counts. A later analysis computed generation probabilities with a VDJ recombination model fitted to out-of-frame rearrangements, and checked the results against IGoR. In a later analysis, hypergeometric tests were used to score TCR-TCR, TCR-HLA and TCR-CMV co-occurrence, with a repertoire-size bias correction applied to TCR pairs. A later analysis estimated false discovery rates by permuting HLA or CMV assignments 20 times. In a later analysis, co-occurring TCRs were grouped using DBSCAN, with TCRdist sequence similarity added in when clustering inside HLA-allele-positive subsets. For co-occurrence clustering, repertoires with fewer than 30,000 or more than 120,000 public chains were excluded, along with about five repertoires with anomalous nucleotide sharing. TCRdb took over this immuneACCESS table, retaining in-frame rearrangements with V and J assigned. Such tables are incomplete; in checked studies, under half of the missing clones stem from an unresolved V gene, and the remainder is unexplained. The V and J calls and the clone size are those of that table, but D and trimming were determined from the DNA. The table for this sample lists approximately 180,000 clones; about three quarters of them were counted only once. Jointly, the top ten make up 1.1% of the sample.

Points on this clone: The antigen it binds to is not known. No quality values exist for individual bases; no much larger clone is one base distant.

The rearranged segments are TRBV7-6 and TRBJ2-5; 8 bases in the middle match TRBD1. This clonotype originated in a woman aged 40 to 50 in good health and CMV-seronegative. Material for sequencing was PBMCs. At the DNA level, the sequence is TGTGCCAGCAGCTCACCCAAACAGGGGGGAACGGAGACCCAGTACTTC. The translation is CASSSPKQGGTETQYF. Reference TRBV7-6 and TRBJ2-5 proteins supply the regions before and after the CDR3; the full variable domain is: GAGVSQSPRYKVTKRGQDVALRCDPISGHVSLYWYRQALGQGPEFLTYFNYEAQQDKSGLPNDRFSAERPEGSISTLTIQRTEQRDSAMYRCASSSPKQGGTETQYFGPGTRLLVL.